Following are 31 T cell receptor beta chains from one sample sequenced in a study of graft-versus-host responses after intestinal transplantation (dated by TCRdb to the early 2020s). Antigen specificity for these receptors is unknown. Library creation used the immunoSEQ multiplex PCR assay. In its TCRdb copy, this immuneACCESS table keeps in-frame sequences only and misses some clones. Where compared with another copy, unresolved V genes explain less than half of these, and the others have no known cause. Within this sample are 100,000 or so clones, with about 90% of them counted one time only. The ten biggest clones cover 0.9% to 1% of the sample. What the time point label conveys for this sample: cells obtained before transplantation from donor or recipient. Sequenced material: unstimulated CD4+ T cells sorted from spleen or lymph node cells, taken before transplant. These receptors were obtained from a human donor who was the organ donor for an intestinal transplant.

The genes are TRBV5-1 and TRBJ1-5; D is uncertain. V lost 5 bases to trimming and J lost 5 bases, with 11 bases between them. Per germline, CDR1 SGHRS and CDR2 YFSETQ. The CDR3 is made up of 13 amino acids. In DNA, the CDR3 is TGCGCCAGCAGATTATCCGTGGATCAGCCCCAGCATTTT. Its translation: CASRLSVDQPQHF.

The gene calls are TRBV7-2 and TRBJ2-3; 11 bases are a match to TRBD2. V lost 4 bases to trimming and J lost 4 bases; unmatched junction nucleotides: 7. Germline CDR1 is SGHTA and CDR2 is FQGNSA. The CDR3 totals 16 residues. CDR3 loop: CASSWLAGGRADTQYF. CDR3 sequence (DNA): TGTGCCAGCAGCTGGTTAGCGGGGGGGCGGGCAGATACGCAGTATTTT. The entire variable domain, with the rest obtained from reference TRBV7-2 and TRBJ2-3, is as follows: GAGVSQSPSNKVTEKGKDVELRCDPISGHTALYWYRQSLGQGLEFLIYFQGNSAPDKSGLPSDRFSAERTGGSVSTLTIQRTQQEDSAVYLCASSWLAGGRADTQYFGPGTRLTVL.

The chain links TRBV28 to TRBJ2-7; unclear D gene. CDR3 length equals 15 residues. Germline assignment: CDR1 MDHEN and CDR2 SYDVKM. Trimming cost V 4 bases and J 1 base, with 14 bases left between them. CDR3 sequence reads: CASSYLSGRSYEQYF. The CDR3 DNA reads TGTGCCAGCAGTTACCTGTCAGGAAGGTCCTACGAGCAGTACTTC.

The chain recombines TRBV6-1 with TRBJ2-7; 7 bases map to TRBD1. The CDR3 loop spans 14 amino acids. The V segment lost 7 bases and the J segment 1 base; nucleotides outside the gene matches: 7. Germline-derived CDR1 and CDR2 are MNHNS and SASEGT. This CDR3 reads CASNPRQGSYEQYF. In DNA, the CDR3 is TGTGCCAGCAACCCGAGACAGGGATCCTACGAGCAGTACTTC.

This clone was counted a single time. CDR3 bases: TGTGCCAGCAGCCCCTTAGGGGAGGGCAATCAGCCCCAGCATTTT. This codes for CASSPLGEGNQPQHF. J is TRBJ1-5 and V is TRBV28; tentative D call: TRBD1 (5 bases). CDR1 and CDR2 from the germline V gene are MDHEN and SYDVKM. V was trimmed by 6 bases and J by 2 bases, leaving 14 bases between them. This CDR3 comprises 15 residues.

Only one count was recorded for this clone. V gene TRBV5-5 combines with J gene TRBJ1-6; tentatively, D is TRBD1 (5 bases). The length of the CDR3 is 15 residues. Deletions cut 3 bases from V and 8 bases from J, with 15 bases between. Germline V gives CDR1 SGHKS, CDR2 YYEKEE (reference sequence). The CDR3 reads CASSSLRGSYSPLHF. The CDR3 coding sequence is TGTGCCAGCAGCTCGCTACGGGGGTCCTATTCACCCCTCCACTTT. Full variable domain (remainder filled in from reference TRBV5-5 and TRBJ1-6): DAGVTQSPTHLIKTRGQQVTLRCSPISGHKSVSWYQQVLGQGPQFIFQYYEKEERGRGNFPDRFSARQFPNYSSELNVNALLLGDSALYLCASSSLRGSYSPLHFGNGTRLTVT.

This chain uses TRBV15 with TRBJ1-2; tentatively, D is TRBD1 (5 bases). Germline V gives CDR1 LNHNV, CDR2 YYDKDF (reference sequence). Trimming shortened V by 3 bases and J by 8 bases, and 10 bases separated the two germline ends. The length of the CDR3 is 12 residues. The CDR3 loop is CATSRMGTGYTF. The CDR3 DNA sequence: TGTGCCACCAGCAGGATGGGGACGGGCTACACCTTC.

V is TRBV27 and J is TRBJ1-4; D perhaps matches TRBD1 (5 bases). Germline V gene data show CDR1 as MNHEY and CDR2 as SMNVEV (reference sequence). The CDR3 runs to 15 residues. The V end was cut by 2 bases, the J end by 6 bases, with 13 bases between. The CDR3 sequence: CASSLKGDSYEKLFF. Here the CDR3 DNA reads TGTGCCAGCAGTTTAAAGGGCGACAGCTATGAAAAACTGTTTTTT.

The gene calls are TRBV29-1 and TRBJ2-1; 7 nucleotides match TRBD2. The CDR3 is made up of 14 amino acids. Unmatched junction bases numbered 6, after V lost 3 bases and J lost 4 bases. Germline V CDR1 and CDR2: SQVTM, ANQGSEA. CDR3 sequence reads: CSVDTSVVYNEQFF. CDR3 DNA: TGCAGCGTTGATACTAGCGTCGTGTACAATGAGCAGTTCTTC.

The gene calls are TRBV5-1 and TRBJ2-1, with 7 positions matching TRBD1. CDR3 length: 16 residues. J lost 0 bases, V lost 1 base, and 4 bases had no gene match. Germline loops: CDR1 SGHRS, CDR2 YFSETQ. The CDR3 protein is CASSLNGDSSYNEQFF. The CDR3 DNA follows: TGCGCCAGCAGCTTGAATGGGGACAGCTCCTACAATGAGCAGTTCTTC.

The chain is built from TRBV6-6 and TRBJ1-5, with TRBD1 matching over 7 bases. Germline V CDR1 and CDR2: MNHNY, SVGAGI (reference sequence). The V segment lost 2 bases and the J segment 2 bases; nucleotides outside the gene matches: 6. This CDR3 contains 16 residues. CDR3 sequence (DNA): TGTGCCAGCAGTTACGGAGCCGGACAGGGCAATCAGCCCCAGCATTTT. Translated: CASSYGAGQGNQPQHF.

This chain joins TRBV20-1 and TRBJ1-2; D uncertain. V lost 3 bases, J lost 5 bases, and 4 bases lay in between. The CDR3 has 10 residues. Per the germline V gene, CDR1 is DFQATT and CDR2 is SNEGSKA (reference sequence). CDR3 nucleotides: TGCAGTGCTAGGGGGTATGGCTACACCTTC. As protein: CSARGYGYTF.

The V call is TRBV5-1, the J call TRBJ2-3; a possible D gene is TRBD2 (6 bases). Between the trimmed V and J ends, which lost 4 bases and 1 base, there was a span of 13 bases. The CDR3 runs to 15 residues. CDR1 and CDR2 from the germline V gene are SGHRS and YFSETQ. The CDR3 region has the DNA TGCGCCAGCAGCCTGGAGGGTTCCCGCACAGATACGCAGTATTTT. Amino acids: CASSLEGSRTDTQYF.

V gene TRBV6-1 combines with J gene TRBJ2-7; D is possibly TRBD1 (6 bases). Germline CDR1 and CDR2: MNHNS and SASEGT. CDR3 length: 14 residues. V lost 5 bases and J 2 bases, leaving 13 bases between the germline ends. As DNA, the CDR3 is TGTGCCAGCAGTAGGTCTTGGGGGCCCTACGAGCAGTACTTC. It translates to CASSRSWGPYEQYF.

CDR3 residues: CASSWQGTEAFF. The CDR3 coding sequence is TGCGCCAGCAGCTGGCAGGGCACTGAAGCTTTCTTT. The chain has TRBV5-1 and TRBJ1-1, with D possibly matching TRBD1 (5 bases). This CDR3 spans 12 amino acids. The germline gives CDR1 SGHRS, CDR2 YFSETQ. The V gene lost 3 bases and the J gene lost 4 bases, with 7 bases spanning the gap.

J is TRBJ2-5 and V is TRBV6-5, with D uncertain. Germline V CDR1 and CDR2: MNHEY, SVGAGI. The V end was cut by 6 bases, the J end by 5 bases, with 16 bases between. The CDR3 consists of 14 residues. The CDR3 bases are TGTGCCAGCAGAAGGGTTCAGGATCGGGAGACCCAGTACTTC. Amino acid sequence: CASRRVQDRETQYF.

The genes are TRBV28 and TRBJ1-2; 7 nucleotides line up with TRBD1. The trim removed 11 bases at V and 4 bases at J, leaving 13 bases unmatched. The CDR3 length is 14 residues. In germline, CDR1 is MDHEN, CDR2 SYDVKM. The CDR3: CASQGGQGRYGYTF. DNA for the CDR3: TGTGCCTCGCAGGGGGGCCAGGGGCGCTATGGCTACACCTTC.

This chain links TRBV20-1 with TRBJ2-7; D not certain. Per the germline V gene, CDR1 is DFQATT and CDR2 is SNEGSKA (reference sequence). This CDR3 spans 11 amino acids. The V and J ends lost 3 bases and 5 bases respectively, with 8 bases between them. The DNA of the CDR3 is TGCAGTGCTAGCTCCCACCACGAGCAGTACTTC. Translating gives CSASSHHEQYF.

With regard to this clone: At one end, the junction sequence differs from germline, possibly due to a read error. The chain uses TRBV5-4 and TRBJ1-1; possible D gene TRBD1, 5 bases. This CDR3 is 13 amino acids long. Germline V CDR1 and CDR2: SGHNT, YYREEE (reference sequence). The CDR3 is CASTLWDNTEAFF. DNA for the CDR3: TGTGCCAGCACCTTGTGGGACAACACTGAAGCTTTCTTT.

CDR3 in DNA: TGCGCCAGTCGGACAGGGGGCGAGACAGATACGCAGTATTTT. Amino acid sequence: CASRTGGETDTQYF. This chain links TRBV5-1 with TRBJ2-3; 11 positions match TRBD1. The V segment lost 8 bases and the J segment 3 bases; nucleotides outside the gene matches: 5. The germline V gene encodes CDR1 SGHRS and CDR2 YFSETQ. There are 14 residues in the CDR3. Together with reference TRBV5-1 and TRBJ2-3, the CDR3 gives the full variable domain: KAGVTQTPRYLIKTRGQQVTLSCSPISGHRSVSWYQQTPGQGLQFLFEYFSETQRNKGNFPGRFSGRQFSNSRSEMNVSTLELGDSALYLCASRTGGETDTQYFGPGTRLTVL.

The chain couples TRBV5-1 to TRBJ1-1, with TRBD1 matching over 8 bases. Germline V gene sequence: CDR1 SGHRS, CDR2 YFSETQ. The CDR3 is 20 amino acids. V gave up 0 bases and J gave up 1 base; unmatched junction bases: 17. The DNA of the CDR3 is TGCGCCAGCAGCTTGGCCAGTGAAATGAGGACAGGGAACGCGAACACTGAAGCTTTCTTT. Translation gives CASSLASEMRTGNANTEAFF.

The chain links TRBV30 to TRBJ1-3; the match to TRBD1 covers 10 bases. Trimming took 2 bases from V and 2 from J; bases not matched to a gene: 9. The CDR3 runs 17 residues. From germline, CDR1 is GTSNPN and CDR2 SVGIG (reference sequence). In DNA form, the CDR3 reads TGTGCCTGGAGTAGGAGGGACAGGGGCCATACTGGAAACACCATATATTTT. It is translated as CAWSRRDRGHTGNTIYF. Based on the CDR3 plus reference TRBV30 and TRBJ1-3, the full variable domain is SQTIHQWPATLVQPVGSPLSLECTVEGTSNPNLYWYRQAAGRGLQLLFYSVGIGQISSEVPQNLSASRPQDRQFILSSKKLLLSDSGFYLCAWSRRDRGHTGNTIYFGEGSWLTVV.

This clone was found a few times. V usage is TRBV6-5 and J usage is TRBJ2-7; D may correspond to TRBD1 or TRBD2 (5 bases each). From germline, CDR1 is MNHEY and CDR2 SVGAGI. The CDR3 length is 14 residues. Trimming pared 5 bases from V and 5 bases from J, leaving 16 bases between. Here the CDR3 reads CASSARGDLHEQYF. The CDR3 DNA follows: TGTGCCAGCAGTGCGAGGGGCGACCTCCACGAGCAGTACTTC.

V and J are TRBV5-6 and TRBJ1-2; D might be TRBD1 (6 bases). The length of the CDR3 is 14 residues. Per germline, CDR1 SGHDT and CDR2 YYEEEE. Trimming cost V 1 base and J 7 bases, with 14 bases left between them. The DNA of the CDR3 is TGTGCCAGCAGCTTGTTACGGGGGGCCTCTGGCTACACCTTC. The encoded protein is CASSLLRGASGYTF.

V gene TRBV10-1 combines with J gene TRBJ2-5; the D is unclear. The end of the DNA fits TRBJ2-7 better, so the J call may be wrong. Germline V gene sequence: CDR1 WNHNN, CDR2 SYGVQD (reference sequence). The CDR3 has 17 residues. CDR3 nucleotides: TGCGCCAGCAGTTCATACCGGACCTTGGGCACTTGCTACGAGCAGTACTTC. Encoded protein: CASSSYRTLGTCYEQYF.

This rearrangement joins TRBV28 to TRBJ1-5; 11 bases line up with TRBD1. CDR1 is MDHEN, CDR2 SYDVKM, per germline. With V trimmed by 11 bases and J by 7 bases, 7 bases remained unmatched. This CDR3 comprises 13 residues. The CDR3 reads CAGGQGARQPQHF. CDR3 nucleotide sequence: TGTGCCGGCGGACAGGGGGCGAGACAGCCCCAGCATTTT.

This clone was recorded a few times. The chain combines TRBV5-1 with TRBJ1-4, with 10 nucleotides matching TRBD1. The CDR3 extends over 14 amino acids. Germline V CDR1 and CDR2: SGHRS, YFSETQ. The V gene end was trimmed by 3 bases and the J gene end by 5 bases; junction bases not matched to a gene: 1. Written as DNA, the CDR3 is TGCGCCAGCAGCTCGGGACAGGGGAATGAAAAACTGTTTTTT. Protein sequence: CASSSGQGNEKLFF.

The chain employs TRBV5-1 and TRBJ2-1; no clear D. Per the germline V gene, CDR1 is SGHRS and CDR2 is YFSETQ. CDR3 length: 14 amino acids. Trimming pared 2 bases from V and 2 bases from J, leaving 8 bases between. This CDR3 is CASSFDRAYNEQFF. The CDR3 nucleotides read TGCGCCAGCAGCTTTGACCGAGCCTACAATGAGCAGTTCTTC.

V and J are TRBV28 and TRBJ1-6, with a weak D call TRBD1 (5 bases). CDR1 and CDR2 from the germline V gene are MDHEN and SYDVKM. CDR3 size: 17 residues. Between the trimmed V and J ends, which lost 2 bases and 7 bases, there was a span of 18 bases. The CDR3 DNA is TGTGCCAGCAGTTTAGGAACCGGGACCAAGGGAAATTCACCCCTCCACTTT. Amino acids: CASSLGTGTKGNSPLHF.

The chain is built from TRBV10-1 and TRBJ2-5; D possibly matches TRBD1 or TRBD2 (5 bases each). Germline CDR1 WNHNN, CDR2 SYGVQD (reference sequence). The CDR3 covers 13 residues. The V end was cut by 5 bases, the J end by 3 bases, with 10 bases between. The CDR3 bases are TGCGCCAGCAGTCGGGGCCATGAAGAGACCCAGTACTTC. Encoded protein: CASSRGHEETQYF.

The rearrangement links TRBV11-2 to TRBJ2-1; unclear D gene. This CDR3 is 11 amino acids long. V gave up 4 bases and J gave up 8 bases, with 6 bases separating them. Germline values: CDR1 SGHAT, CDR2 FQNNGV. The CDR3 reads CASSSSYEQFF. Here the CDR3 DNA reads TGTGCCAGCAGCTCTTCGTATGAGCAGTTCTTC.